This TCR beta chain was sequenced during a study of blood T cell repertoires in COVID-19. About the study: COVID-19 samples from acute and convalescent phases originated in the United States, Italy and Spain. PBMCs, B-cell-depleted T cells, or T cells provided the cDNA or gDNA that made up the material.

V was cut by 4 bases and J by 5 bases, with 13 bases left in between. The CDR3 is made up of 14 amino acids. From germline, CDR1 is SGHRS and CDR2 YFSETQ. How the authors handled the data: Amplified reference gene primers provided the basis for estimating nucleated cell counts. The protocol was immunoSEQ multiplex PCR, while the TCRdb copy is restricted to in-frame clones and leaves out a portion. V and J calls and clone size follow that table, whereas D and trimming were derived from the DNA. The sample shows tens of thousands of clones, about 83% of them seen only once. This sequence originates from a woman aged 55-69 years with acute or convalescent COVID-19. The sample comprised peripheral blood. This chain uses TRBV5-1 with TRBJ2-1; possibly TRBD2 for D (5 bases). The DNA of the CDR3 is TGCGCCAGCAGCCCGCGGGCGGTGAACAATGAGCAGTTCTTC. Amino acid sequence: CASSPRAVNNEQFF.